One sample yielded the 6 T cell receptor beta chains listed below, sequenced in a study of blood T cell repertoires in COVID-19. Sequenced by immunoSEQ multiplex PCR; TCRdb stores in-frame clones only, minus some. The sample lists over 110,000 clones; around 90% were seen once. Sequencing was done on a sample of peripheral blood. The receptors originated from a man between 65 and 85 years old with acute or convalescent COVID-19.

The chain employs TRBV29-1 and TRBJ2-5, with D unclear. Germline V CDR1 and CDR2: SQVTM, ANQGSEA. V was pared by 4 bases and J by 5 bases, with 11 bases between. CDR3 size: 12 residues. The CDR3 sequence: CSVVADDETQYF. The CDR3 DNA is TGCAGCGTTGTGGCGGATGATGAGACCCAGTACTTC. The whole variable domain, remainder taken from reference TRBV29-1 and TRBJ2-5, is SAVISQKPSRDICQRGTSLTIQCQVDSQVTMMFWYRQQPGQSLTLIATANQGSEATYESGFVIDKFPISRPNLTFSTLTVSNMSPEDSSIYLCSVVADDETQYFGPGTRLLVL.

This clone came up a few times. The chain couples TRBV29-1 to TRBJ2-5; D perhaps matches TRBD1 (5 bases). CDR3 length equals 13 residues. The V gene's germline CDR1 is SQVTM and CDR2 ANQGSEA. Between the trimmed V and J ends, which lost 4 bases and 5 bases, there was a span of 14 bases. The CDR3: CSVGTQGVETQYF. CDR3 in DNA: TGCAGCGTTGGCACTCAGGGCGTGGAGACCCAGTACTTC.

CDR3 sequence: CAWSQGASGNTIYF. The CDR3 region has the DNA TGTGCCTGGAGTCAGGGTGCCTCTGGAAACACCATATATTTT. The gene calls are TRBV30 and TRBJ1-3; possibly TRBD1 for D (5 bases). Trimming shortened V by 2 bases and J by 0 bases, and 8 bases separated the two germline ends. Germline V gene lookup returns CDR1 GTSNPN and CDR2 SVGIG (reference sequence). The CDR3 length is 14 residues.

The chain couples TRBV5-1 to TRBJ2-5, with D perhaps matching TRBD1 (5 bases). The CDR3 totals 15 residues. Germline CDR1 reads SGHRS; CDR2 reads YFSETQ. Deletions cut 1 base from V and 1 base from J, with 11 bases between. In nucleotides, the CDR3 is TGCGCCAGCAGCTTGTTTGGGCAGGGCCAAGAGACCCAGTACTTC. It specifies CASSLFGQGQETQYF.

This sequence joins TRBV27 and TRBJ1-5; D gene uncertain. This CDR3 comprises 14 residues. Looked up from germline, CDR1 is MNHEY and CDR2 is SMNVEV (reference sequence). The ends were cut back, 7 bases at V and 0 bases at J, with 10 bases in the middle. The chain's CDR3 is CASTPSYSNQPQHF. CDR3 nucleotide sequence: TGTGCCAGCACCCCCAGTTATAGCAATCAGCCCCAGCATTTT.

V is TRBV19 and J is TRBJ1-4, with D hard to call. V was cut by 6 bases and J by 5 bases, with 13 bases left in between. Germline V CDR1 and CDR2: LNHDA, SQIVND (reference sequence). The CDR3 runs 14 residues. As DNA, the CDR3 is TGTGCCAGTAGACGACCAGCGGAAAATGAAAAACTGTTTTTT. Its protein is CASRRPAENEKLFF.